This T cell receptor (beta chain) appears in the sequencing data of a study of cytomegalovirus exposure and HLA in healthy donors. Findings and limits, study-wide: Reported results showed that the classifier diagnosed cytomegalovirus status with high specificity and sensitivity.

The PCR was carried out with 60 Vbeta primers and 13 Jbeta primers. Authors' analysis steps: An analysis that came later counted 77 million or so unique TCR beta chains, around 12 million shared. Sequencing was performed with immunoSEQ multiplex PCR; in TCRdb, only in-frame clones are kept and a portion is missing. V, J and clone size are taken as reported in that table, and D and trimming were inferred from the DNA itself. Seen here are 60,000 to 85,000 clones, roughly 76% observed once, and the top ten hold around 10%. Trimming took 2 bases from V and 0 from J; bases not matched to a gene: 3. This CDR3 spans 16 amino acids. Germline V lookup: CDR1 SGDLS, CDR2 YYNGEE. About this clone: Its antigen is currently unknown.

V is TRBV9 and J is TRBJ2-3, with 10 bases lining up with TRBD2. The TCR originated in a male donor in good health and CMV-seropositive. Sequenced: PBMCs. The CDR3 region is CASSVGLAASTDTQYF. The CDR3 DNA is TGTGCCAGCAGCGTTGGACTAGCGGCTAGCACAGATACGCAGTATTTT.